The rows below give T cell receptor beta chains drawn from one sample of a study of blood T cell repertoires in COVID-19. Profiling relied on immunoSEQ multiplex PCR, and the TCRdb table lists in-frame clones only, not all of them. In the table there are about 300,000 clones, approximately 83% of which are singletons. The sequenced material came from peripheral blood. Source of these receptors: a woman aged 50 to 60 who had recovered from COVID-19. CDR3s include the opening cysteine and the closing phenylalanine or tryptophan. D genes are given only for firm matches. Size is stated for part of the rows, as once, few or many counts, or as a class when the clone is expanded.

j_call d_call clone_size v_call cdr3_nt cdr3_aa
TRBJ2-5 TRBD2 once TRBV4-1 TGCGCCAGCAGCCCGGCGGGAGGGGGCCTACAGACCCAGTACTTC CASSPAGGGLQTQYF
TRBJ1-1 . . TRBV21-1 TGTGCCAGCAGCAAAGATGCGGGATCGAACACTGAAGCTTTCTTT CASSKDAGSNTEAFF
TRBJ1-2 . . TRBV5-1 TGCGCCAGCAGCTTTAACCGGGACACCTATGGCTACACCTTC CASSFNRDTYGYTF
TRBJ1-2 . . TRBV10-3 TGTGCCATCAGGGAAACAGGGACCAATTATGGCTACACCTTC CAIRETGTNYGYTF
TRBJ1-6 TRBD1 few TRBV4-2 TGTGCCAGCAGCCAAGAAAGGACAGGGGGTATCGAGAATTCACCCCTCCACTTT CASSQERTGGIENSPLHF
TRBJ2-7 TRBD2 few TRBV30 TGTGCCTGGAGTGTTGGGAGGGGCCCCCCCGAGCAGTACTTC CAWSVGRGPPEQYF
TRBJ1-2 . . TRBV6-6 TGTGCCAGCAGTTCCCCGAGGGACTATGGCTACACCTTC CASSSPRDYGYTF
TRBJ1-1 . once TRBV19 TGTGCCAGTAGTATATCTCCCGTGAACACTGAAGCTTTCTTT CASSISPVNTEAFF
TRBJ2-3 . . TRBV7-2 TGTGCCAGCAGCTCCGGACAGCTCACAGATACGCAGTATTTT CASSSGQLTDTQYF
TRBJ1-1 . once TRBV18 TGTGCCAGCTCACCGGCGGGGGGGGACACTGAAGCTTTCTTT CASSPAGGDTEAFF
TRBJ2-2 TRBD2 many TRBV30 TGTGCCTGGAGTGTACTGTCTAGCGGGAGGATCCCCGGGGAGCTGTTTTTT CAWSVLSSGRIPGELFF
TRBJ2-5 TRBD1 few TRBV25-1 TGTGCCAGCAGTCCCTCCAGGGGGACAGGGAGGGAGACCCAGTACTTC CASSPSRGTGRETQYF
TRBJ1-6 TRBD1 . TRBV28 TGTGCCAGCAGTTTATGGGGCAGGGGGCAGCGCTATAATTCACCCCTCCACTTT CASSLWGRGQRYNSPLHF
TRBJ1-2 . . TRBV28 TGTGCCAGCAGTTTTTTTGACAGAGACTTCTATGGCTACACCTTC CASSFFDRDFYGYTF
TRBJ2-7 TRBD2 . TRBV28 TGTGCCAGCAGTTTAGCCGTCGGCGGGGGGGGATACGGGCAGTACTTC CASSLAVGGGGYGQYF
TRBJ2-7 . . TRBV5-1 TGCGCCAGCCGTCCGGGGAGAAGTTCCTACGAGCAGTACTTC CASRPGRSSYEQYF
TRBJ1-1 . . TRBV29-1 TGCAGCGTTAAGAGACAGGAGAACACTGAAGCTTTCTTT CSVKRQENTEAFF
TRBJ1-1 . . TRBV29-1 TGCAGCGGACACAAGAACACTGAAGCTTTCTTT CSGHKNTEAFF
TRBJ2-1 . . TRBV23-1 TGCGCCAGCAGTCAACACCGCTCAAATTTTCCGGGAACTAGCAGCAACAATGAGCAGTTCTTC CASSQHRSNFPGTSSNNEQFF
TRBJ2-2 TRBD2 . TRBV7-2 TGTGCCAGCAGCACGTACCCCCCCACTAGCGGGAGGTTCGCCGGGGAGCTGTTTTTT CASSTYPPTSGRFAGELFF
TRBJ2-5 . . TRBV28 TGTGCCAGCAGTACCCTCGGGGTTGAAGAGACCCAGTACTTC CASSTLGVEETQYF
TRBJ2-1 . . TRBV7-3 TGTGCCAGCAGCATCCAGGGTATGGGATCCTACAATGAGCAGTTCTTC CASSIQGMGSYNEQFF
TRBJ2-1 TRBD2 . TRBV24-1 TGTGCCACCAGTGATTTGCACCGGGGGGATGAGCAGTTCTTC CATSDLHRGDEQFF
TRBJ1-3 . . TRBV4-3 TGCGCCAGCAGCCAAGCTACAGTCGGAAACACCATATATTTT CASSQATVGNTIYF
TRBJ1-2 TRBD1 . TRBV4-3 TGCGCCAGCAGCCCAGGACAGGGATACTATGGCTACACCTTC CASSPGQGYYGYTF
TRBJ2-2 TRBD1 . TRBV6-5 TGTGCCAGTACCCCCGGGACAGCGAACACCGGGGAGCTGTTTTTT CASTPGTANTGELFF
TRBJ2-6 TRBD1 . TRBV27 TGTGCCAGCAGAAAAATGCTAGCCCGGACAGGGGGCCCTGGGGCCAACGTCCTGACTTTC CASRKMLARTGGPGANVLTF
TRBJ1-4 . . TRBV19 TGTGCCAGTAGTGAGATAGCGGGAGGATGGGAGTTTTTT CASSEIAGGWEFF
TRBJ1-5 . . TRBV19 TGTGCCAGTAATAGAGAGGGCAGGGCCTCCAATCAGCCCCAGCATTTT CASNREGRASNQPQHF
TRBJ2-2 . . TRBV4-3 TGCGCCAGCAGCCAAGAGGACAGGAACACCGGGGAGCTGTTTTTT CASSQEDRNTGELFF
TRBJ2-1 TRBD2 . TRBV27 TGTGCCAGCAGTTTGGCGGGGGGGAGCTCCTACAATGAGCAGTTCTTC CASSLAGGSSYNEQFF
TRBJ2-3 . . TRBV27 TGTGCCAGCAGTTTATCCCGAGGTACGCAGTATTTT CASSLSRGTQYF
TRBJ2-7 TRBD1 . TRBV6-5 TGTGCCAGCAGTCGGGACAGGGGGGCCTACGAGCAGTACTTC CASSRDRGAYEQYF
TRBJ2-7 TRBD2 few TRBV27 TGTGCCAGCAGTTCCTACCTAGCGGGGGCCTACGAGCAGTACTTC CASSSYLAGAYEQYF
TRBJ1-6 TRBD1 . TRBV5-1 TGCGCCAGCAGCCTGGGGACAGGGGAAAATCCCCTCCACTTT CASSLGTGENPLHF
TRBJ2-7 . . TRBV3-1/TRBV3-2 TGTGCCAGCAGCCAAGATAACCCAGTCACCTACGAGCAGTACTTC CASSQDNPVTYEQYF
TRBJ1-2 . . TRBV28 TGTGCCAGCAGTTTTAGGGGTATGGATGGCTACACCTTC CASSFRGMDGYTF
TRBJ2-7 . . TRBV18 TGTGCCACCTCCTTGGAGTTCACCTACGAGCAGTACTTC CATSLEFTYEQYF
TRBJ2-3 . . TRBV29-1 TGCAGCGGAACGACTAGCACAGATACGCAGTATTTT CSGTTSTDTQYF
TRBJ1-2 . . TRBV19 TGTGCCAGTAGTATCCGAGGAGGGTCTGGTTCCAACTATGGCTACACCTTC CASSIRGGSGSNYGYTF
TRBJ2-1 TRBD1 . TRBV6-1 TGTGCCAGCAGTGAGGCGGGGACAGGGAGCTTCAATGAGCAGTTCTTC CASSEAGTGSFNEQFF
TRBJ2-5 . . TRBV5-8 TGTGCCAGCAGCTCGGGCACTAGGGTAGCCCAAGAGACCCAGTACTTC CASSSGTRVAQETQYF
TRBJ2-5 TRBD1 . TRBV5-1 TGCGCCAGCACCGGGACAGAAGAGACCCAGTACTTC CASTGTEETQYF
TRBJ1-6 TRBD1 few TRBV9 TGTGCCAGCAGCGTAGCTCCTCATCCGGGACAGGGGAATTCACCCCTCCACTTT CASSVAPHPGQGNSPLHF
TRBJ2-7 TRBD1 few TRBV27 TGTGCCAGCAGTTTAGGGGGACAGACCTACGAGCAGTACTTC CASSLGGQTYEQYF
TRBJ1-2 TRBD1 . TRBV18 TGTGCCAGCTCACCGGCAGGGGACAGCTATGGCTACACCTTC CASSPAGDSYGYTF
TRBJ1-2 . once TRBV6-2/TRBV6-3 TGTGCCAGCAGTAAGGGGGGGGCCTATGGCTACACCTTC CASSKGGAYGYTF
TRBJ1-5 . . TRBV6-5 TGTGCCAGCAGTATACAGGGCAATCAGCCCCAGCATTTT CASSIQGNQPQHF